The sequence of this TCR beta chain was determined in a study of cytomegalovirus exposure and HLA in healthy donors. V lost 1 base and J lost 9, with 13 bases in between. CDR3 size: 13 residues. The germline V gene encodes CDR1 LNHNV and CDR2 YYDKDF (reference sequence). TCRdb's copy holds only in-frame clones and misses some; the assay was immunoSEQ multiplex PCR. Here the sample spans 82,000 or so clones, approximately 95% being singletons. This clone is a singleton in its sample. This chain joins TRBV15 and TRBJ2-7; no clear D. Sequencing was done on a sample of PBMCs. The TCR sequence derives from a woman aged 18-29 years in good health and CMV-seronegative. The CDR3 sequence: CATSRVSQSGQYF. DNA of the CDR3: TGTGCCACCAGCAGAGTATCACAATCGGGGCAGTACTTC.